A selection of T cell receptor beta chains follows, all from one sample in a study of T cell responses to AZD1222 COVID-19 vaccine. Assay used: immunoSEQ multiplex PCR; TCRdb lists only in-frame clones, some missing. This sample has around 80,000 clones, with more than 85% found just once. The sample was peripheral blood, taken 28 days after the second AZD1222 dose. The receptors were gathered from an adult who received the AZD1222 COVID-19 vaccine. The CDR3 runs from the conserved cysteine through the conserved F or W. D genes are given only for firm matches. Clone size appears in some rows only: once, few, many, or a class for an expanded clone.

V,size,J,D,CDR3,DNA
TRBV7-2,-,TRBJ2-1,TRBD2,CASSLGASGNDEQFF,TGTGCCAGCAGCTTAGGGGCTAGCGGGAACGATGAGCAGTTCTTC
TRBV3-1/TRBV3-2,-,TRBJ1-1,-,CASSQYLHEAFF,TGTGCCAGCAGCCAATACCTTCATGAAGCTTTCTTT
TRBV7-8,few,TRBJ2-3,TRBD2,CASSPGVAGDTQYF,TGTGCCAGCAGCCCCGGAGTAGCGGGAGATACGCAGTATTTT
TRBV2,-,TRBJ1-1,-,CASRRTEKNTEAFF,TGTGCCAGCAGGCGTACAGAGAAGAACACTGAAGCTTTCTTT
TRBV4-1,-,TRBJ2-7,-,CASSQERTDAYEQYF,TGCGCCAGCAGCCAGGAAAGGACGGATGCCTACGAGCAGTACTTC
TRBV28,-,TRBJ1-4,TRBD1,CASSYRGFNEKLFF,TGTGCCAGCAGTTACAGGGGCTTTAATGAAAAACTGTTTTTT
TRBV29-1,once,TRBJ1-3,-,CSVLISGNTIYF,TGCAGCGTCCTCATCTCTGGAAACACCATATATTTT
TRBV20-1,-,TRBJ2-1,TRBD2,CSASRSGRDFFNEQFF,TGCAGTGCTAGTCGAAGCGGGAGGGATTTCTTCAATGAGCAGTTCTTC
TRBV20-1,-,TRBJ1-2,-,CSASPGASYTF,TGCAGTGCCAGCCCGGGGGCAAGCTACACCTTC
TRBV6-5,-,TRBJ1-2,-,CASSYSLGNGYTF,TGTGCCAGCAGTTACTCGTTAGGGAATGGCTACACCTTC
TRBV29-1,once,TRBJ1-2,-,CSVDWPGADGYTF,TGCAGCGTTGATTGGCCGGGGGCCGACGGCTACACCTTC
TRBV2,-,TRBJ1-1,-,CASSEEQGGEAFF,TGTGCCAGCAGTGAGGAACAGGGCGGTGAAGCTTTCTTT
TRBV19,-,TRBJ2-2,TRBD2,CASSINSGRAHTGELFF,TGTGCCAGTAGTATTAACAGCGGGAGGGCTCACACCGGGGAGCTGTTTTTT
TRBV19,-,TRBJ2-1,-,CASRSDNAASARWEQFF,TGTGCCAGCCGATCCGATAATGCGGCTAGCGCAAGGTGGGAGCAGTTCTTC
TRBV6-6,-,TRBJ2-1,TRBD2,CASFIEASGSYNEQFF,TGTGCCAGCTTTATTGAGGCTAGCGGGTCGTACAATGAGCAGTTCTTC
TRBV7-2,-,TRBJ1-2,TRBD1,CASSSRDRGGEGYTF,TGTGCCAGCAGCTCACGTGACAGGGGAGGAGAGGGCTACACCTTC
TRBV19,-,TRBJ1-2,-,CASSIGSQGVYGYTF,TGTGCCAGTAGTATAGGTTCACAGGGCGTCTATGGCTACACCTTC
TRBV5-1,-,TRBJ2-2,TRBD1,CASRGGSGQANTGELFF,TGCGCCAGCCGGGGAGGCTCGGGACAGGCGAACACCGGGGAGCTGTTTTTT
TRBV4-2,-,TRBJ1-4,TRBD1,CASSQEGQGVAEKLFF,TGTGCCAGCAGCCAAGAAGGGCAGGGGGTAGCGGAAAAACTGTTTTTT
TRBV7-2,once,TRBJ2-7,TRBD2,CASSRLARYEQYF,TGTGCCAGCAGCCGACTAGCAAGGTACGAGCAGTACTTC
TRBV6-5,once,TRBJ2-7,-,CASSTPQGSYEQYF,TGTGCCAGCAGTACACCCCAGGGTTCCTACGAGCAGTACTTC
TRBV4-2,-,TRBJ2-1,-,CASSQKEGLQLYNEQFF,TGTGCCAGCAGCCAAAAAGAAGGACTCCAACTTTACAATGAGCAGTTCTTC